This passage covers 25 T cell receptor beta chains from one sample sequenced in a study of regulatory T cells in long-lasting Graves disease. Time point of the sample: persistent/refractory GD, antithyroid drugs over 5 years with positive TRAb. From PBMCs, RNA was extracted and then used to make the TCR library. Investigators prepared the TCR beta libraries by applying iRepertoire HTBI primers and Arm-PCR of CDR3 regions. TCRdb processed the multiplex PCR reads anew with MiXCR; each CDR3 protein has one entry. This table has 350,000 to 450,000 distinct CDR3 sequences, less than 25% appearing once. The input for sequencing was peripheral blood mononuclear cells (PBMCs), taken when the disease was refractory, from a patient treated with antithyroid drugs. These receptors were taken from a female donor with Graves disease.

V is TRBV28 and J is TRBJ2-4, with a tentative D call TRBD2 (6 bases). V was cut by 11 bases and J by 2 bases, with 22 bases left in between. This CDR3 is 16 amino acids long. The germline gives CDR1 MDHEN, CDR2 SYDVKM. The CDR3 reads CASRGGALVSKNIQYF. The CDR3 DNA sequence: TGTGCCTCAAGAGGCGGGGCCTTGGTATCCAAAAACATTCAGTACTTC.

On this clonotype itself: A much larger clone differs from this one at a single base, so this may be a read error. The chain is built from TRBV10-3 and TRBJ1-1; D might be TRBD1 (6 bases). This CDR3 is built from 12 residues. CDR1 is ENHRY and CDR2 is SYGVKD in the germline V gene. Trimming pared 4 bases from V and 11 bases from J, leaving 14 bases between. The CDR3 spells CAISGRGASAFF. CDR3 bases: TGTGCCATCAGTGGACGGGGGGCGAGCGCTTTCTTT.

The genes are TRBV7-2 and TRBJ1-6; D possibly corresponds to TRBD1 (6 bases). This CDR3 has 17 residues. V was trimmed by 3 bases and J by 0 bases, leaving 12 bases between them. Germline V lookup: CDR1 SGHTA, CDR2 FQGNSA. The chain's CDR3 is CASSFGQTSSYNSPLHF. In DNA, the CDR3 is TGTGCCAGCAGCTTTGGACAGACGAGCTCCTATAATTCACCCCTCCACTTT. Together with reference TRBV7-2 and TRBJ1-6, the CDR3 gives the full variable domain: GAGVSQSPSNKVTEKGKDVELRCDPISGHTALYWYRQSLGQGLEFLIYFQGNSAPDKSGLPSDRFSAERTGGSVSTLTIQRTQQEDSAVYLCASSFGQTSSYNSPLHFGNGTRLTVT.

Details on this clonotype: This clone may be a read error of a much larger clone one base away. The gene calls are TRBV7-2 and TRBJ1-1; TRBD1 is a possible D gene (5 bases). Germline V CDR1 and CDR2: SGHTA, FQGNSA. The CDR3 runs to 15 residues. CDR3 sequence reads: CASSPTGTVNTEASF. As DNA, the CDR3 is TGTGCCAGCAGTCCTACCGGGACGGTGAACACTGAAGCTTCCTTT.

CDR3 bases: TGCGCCAGCAGCCAACCACGGGACTCCGGTCGTGGGGAGCTGTTTTTT. Protein product: CASSQPRDSGRGELFF. The chain has TRBV4-1 and TRBJ2-2, with D possibly being TRBD2 (6 bases). The germline gives CDR1 MGHRA, CDR2 YSYEKL. There are 16 residues in the CDR3. V lost 2 bases and J lost 8, with 18 bases in between.

A few counts support this clonotype. This chain connects TRBV7-8 to TRBJ2-7, with D uncertain. CDR1 is SGHVS and CDR2 is FQNEAQ in the germline V gene. This CDR3 is 13 amino acids long. The germline V and J ends were trimmed by 2 bases and 7 bases, with 12 bases remaining between them. The CDR3 bases are TGTGCCAGCAGCTTATTAGAGTTGGGTGAGCAGTACTTC. This gives the protein CASSLLELGEQYF.

A word on this clonotype: This may be a read error, as it is one base from a much larger clone. The J gene is TRBJ2-1, the V gene TRBV12-5, with D possibly being TRBD1 (5 bases). Near its end, the DNA agrees better with TRBJ2-5, so the J call may be wrong. The germline gives CDR1 LGHNT, CDR2 FRNRAP. CDR3 size: 15 residues. DNA of the CDR3: TGTGCTAGTGGTTTGGTTGGACACGCGGAAGAGACCCAGTACTTC. Amino acids: CASGLVGHAEETQYF.

This clonotype was recorded a few times. The chain is built from TRBV6-2 or TRBV6-3 and TRBJ2-1, with TRBD2 matching over 13 bases. With 7 bases clipped from V and 12 bases from J, the junction kept 18 bases outside the gene matches. CDR3 length: 17 amino acids. Germline CDR1 is MNHEY and CDR2 is SVGEGT. For the CDR3, the DNA is TGTGCCAGCATTCGACCCCCGGGACTAGCGGGGCCTCAAGTGCAGTTCTTC. The encoded protein is CASIRPPGLAGPQVQFF.

The chain has TRBV20-1 and TRBJ2-1; 7 positions agree with TRBD1. The CDR3 has 16 residues. Germline CDR1 is DFQATT and CDR2 is SNEGSKA (reference sequence). After removal of 2 bases from V and 7 bases from J, the junction contained 14 bases not matched to a gene. The CDR3 DNA reads TGCAGTGCTAGATCTTTGACCCAGGGGGTGGTTAATGAGCAGTTCTTC. This encodes CSARSLTQGVVNEQFF.

This chain uses TRBV20-1 with TRBJ2-2; TRBD2 matches at 7 bases. This CDR3 spans 15 amino acids. Germline lookup yields CDR1 DFQATT and CDR2 SNEGSKA (reference sequence). V was clipped by 2 bases and J by 7 bases; unmatched bases: 10. The CDR3 DNA follows: TGCAGTGCTAGAAGCGGGATCCTTTGGGGCGGGGAGCTGTTTTTT. It translates to CSARSGILWGGELFF.

The chain combines TRBV19 with TRBJ1-2; 11 nucleotides agree with TRBD1. The J segment lost 6 bases and the V segment lost 5 bases, leaving 14 bases of the junction unmatched. Germline loops: CDR1 LNHDA, CDR2 SQIVND (reference sequence). The CDR3 totals 17 residues. CDR3 region: CASSPRTGGVRPDGYTF. The CDR3 DNA reads as TGTGCCAGTAGTCCCCGGACAGGGGGCGTACGTCCGGATGGCTACACCTTC. The full variable domain, with the rest looked up from reference TRBV19 and TRBJ1-2, is DGGITQSPKYLFRKEGQNVTLSCEQNLNHDAMYWYRQDPGQGLRLIYYSQIVNDFQKGDIAEGYSVSREKKESFPLTVTSAQKNPTAFYLCASSPRTGGVRPDGYTFGSGTRLTVV.

This rearrangement joins TRBV5-5 to TRBJ1-1; the D is unclear. V gave up 1 base and J gave up 4 bases, with 17 bases separating them. CDR1 is SGHKS and CDR2 is YYEKEE in the germline V gene (reference sequence). The CDR3 has 16 amino acids. In DNA, the CDR3 is TGTGCCAGCAGCTTGCCCCGGAGGGCCCTGGGCACTGAAGCTTTCTTT. This gives the protein CASSLPRRALGTEAFF.

This clonotype was recorded a few times. J is TRBJ1-5 and V is TRBV4-1; 9 bases are shared with TRBD1. Germline loops: CDR1 MGHRA, CDR2 YSYEKL. V was clipped by 2 bases and J by 9 bases; unmatched bases: 8. This CDR3 is 15 amino acids long. The CDR3 protein is CASSQLTGGPAPQHF. The DNA for the CDR3 is TGCGCCAGCAGCCAATTAACAGGGGGCCCCGCGCCCCAGCATTTT.

The chain is built from TRBV24-1 and TRBJ2-4, with no clear D. Per the germline V gene, CDR1 is KGHDR and CDR2 is SFDVKD. This CDR3 spans 17 amino acids. V lost 5 bases, J lost 5 bases, and 21 bases lay in between. As DNA, the CDR3 is TGTGCCACCAGTGCTTACCCTAACTGGACCAGAGAAAACATTCAGTACTTC. Translating gives CATSAYPNWTRENIQYF.

This clonotype was seen ten or more times. The chain combines TRBV28 with TRBJ2-2; 8 bases agree with TRBD2. CDR3 size: 13 residues. Germline V gene sequence: CDR1 MDHEN, CDR2 SYDVKM. V lost 8 bases to trimming and J lost 4 bases; unmatched junction nucleotides: 3. The CDR3 coding sequence is TGTGCCAGCGACGGGAGGGTCACCGGGGAGCTGTTTTTT. This gives the protein CASDGRVTGELFF.

This clonotype was seen many times. The chain has TRBV28 and TRBJ1-1; 7 bases are shared with TRBD1. Germline V CDR1 and CDR2: MDHEN, SYDVKM. Germline trimming cut 3 bases from V and 4 bases from J; bases unmatched to any gene: 5. The CDR3 is made up of 14 amino acids. CDR3 DNA: TGTGCCAGCAGTTTCCGGACAGGCCGCACTGAAGCTTTCTTT. Translated: CASSFRTGRTEAFF.

In its sample, this clonotype was seen a few times. The chain joins TRBV5-1 to TRBJ1-1; D is unclear. V dropped 2 bases and J dropped 4 bases, with 15 bases sitting between them. This CDR3 spans 15 amino acids. Germline-derived CDR1 and CDR2 are SGHRS and YFSETQ. The CDR3 nucleotides read TGCGCCAGCAGCTTAAGGGTCAGCGAAGGCACTGAAGCTTTCTTT. Its translation: CASSLRVSEGTEAFF.

The chain links TRBV6-2 or TRBV6-3 to TRBJ1-1, with TRBD1 identical over 9 bases. This CDR3 contains 13 residues. Germline V gene lookup returns CDR1 MNHEY and CDR2 SVGEGT. Trimming at V came to 7 bases and at J to 5 bases, leaving 5 bases not matched to a gene. CDR3 loop: CASILTGGTEAFF. The CDR3 DNA sequence: TGTGCCAGCATACTGACAGGGGGTACTGAAGCTTTCTTT.

This clonotype was picked up many times. The rearrangement joins TRBV12-3 or TRBV12-4 to TRBJ2-2, with D unclear. The CDR3 has 15 residues. Trimming removed 4 bases from V and 11 bases from J, with 20 bases in between. CDR3 DNA: TGTGCCAGCAGTTCATTTCGCGGCTGGGGTAGCGAGCTGTTTTTT. Amino acid sequence: CASSSFRGWGSELFF.

This clonotype was observed at least ten times. The rearrangement joins TRBV12-3 or TRBV12-4 to TRBJ2-5; the D is unclear. The V end was cut by 2 bases, the J end by 2 bases, with 6 bases between. The CDR3 has 13 residues. CDR3 sequence (DNA): TGTGCCAGCAGTTTAAGGCAGCAAGAGACCCAGTACTTC. Translating gives CASSLRQQETQYF.

This chain connects TRBV7-2 to TRBJ1-2, with D possibly matching TRBD1 (5 bases). Trimming shortened V by 1 base and J by 6 bases, and 18 bases separated the two germline ends. The CDR3 runs 16 residues. CDR1 is SGHTA, CDR2 FQGNSA, per germline. The CDR3, as DNA: TGTGCCAGCAGCTTAGGATCAGGGCGAGGAAGCCATGGCTACACCTTC. Translating it yields CASSLGSGRGSHGYTF.

The sample holds many counts of this clonotype. This sequence joins TRBV2 and TRBJ1-1; D unresolved. This CDR3 comprises 14 residues. V was shortened by 3 bases and J by 3 bases, with 11 bases between the two germline ends. Germline-derived CDR1 and CDR2 are SNHLY and FYNNEI. This CDR3 reads CASSDLGGYTEAFF. The CDR3 coding sequence is TGTGCCAGCAGTGACCTGGGCGGGTACACTGAAGCTTTCTTT.

This clonotype occurred a few times. The chain employs TRBV2 and TRBJ2-5; D is undetermined. CDR1 is SNHLY, CDR2 FYNNEI, per germline. This CDR3 comprises 12 residues. The germline V and J ends were trimmed by 5 bases and 6 bases, with 10 bases remaining between them. The chain's CDR3 is CASSKYQQTQYF. The CDR3 nucleotides read TGTGCCAGCAGTAAATATCAACAGACCCAGTACTTC.

This clonotype was seen a few times. The CDR3 region has the DNA TGTGCCAGCAGTTCGCGACACCCGGGACAAGACAATCAGCCCCAGCATTTT. Its protein product is CASSSRHPGQDNQPQHF. This sequence joins TRBV6-5 and TRBJ1-5; TRBD1 is a possible D gene (6 bases). From germline, CDR1 is MNHEY and CDR2 SVGAGI. This CDR3 spans 17 amino acids. Trimming shortened V by 4 bases and J by 3 bases, and 19 bases separated the two germline ends.

The chain links TRBV6-4 to TRBJ1-6, with TRBD1 as a possible D gene (5 bases). The V end lost 3 bases, the J end lost 4 bases, and 19 bases lay between the germline ends. This CDR3 has 18 amino acids. Germline loops: CDR1 MRHNA, CDR2 SNTAGT. The CDR3: CASSDWGRSGLYNSPLHF. The CDR3 region has the DNA TGTGCCAGCAGTGATTGGGGCAGGTCGGGATTGTATAATTCACCCCTCCACTTT.